This TCR beta chain was sequenced for a study of PD-1 blockade in classical Hodgkin lymphoma. Looking at the study overall: Treatment was intravenous nivolumab, 3 mg/kg every 2 weeks, until progression. The study's findings and limits: Reported baseline diversity: healthy donors highest, relapsed/refractory patients lowest. Patients were excluded if nivolumab began under 1 year after ASCT (the autologous transplant).

Each patient relapsed following autologous stem cell transplantation, and prior brentuximab vedotin exposure differed. Libraries were prepared by immunoSEQ multiplex PCR; TCRdb keeps only in-frame clonotypes and omits some of them. Among fewer than 45,000 clones listed, roughly four fifths were seen once. This CDR3 is 13 amino acids long. The V segment lost 4 bases and the J segment 12 bases; nucleotides outside the gene matches: 12. The germline V gene has CDR1 SGHRS and CDR2 YFSETQ. Comments on this clone: As yet, its antigen is unknown.

The sequence came from a human donor with classical Hodgkin lymphoma. V usage is TRBV5-1 and J usage is TRBJ1-1, with 7 bases matching TRBD1. Sequenced material: peripheral blood mononuclear cells (PBMCs), taken at baseline. CDR3 nucleotide sequence: TGCGCCAGCAGCCCAGATCCGGGACAGTGGACTTTCTTT. Protein sequence: CASSPDPGQWTFF.